This TCR beta chain came from a study of radiation and T cells in renal cell carcinoma. Study-level information: Nephrectomy followed 15 Gy stereotactic body radiation by 4 weeks.

The table came from immunoSEQ multiplex PCR; TCRdb's copy has only in-frame clones and leaves some out. Among roughly 100,000 clones listed, around nine tenths were seen once. The CDR3 covers 15 residues. Germline CDR1 MNHEY, CDR2 SMNVEV (reference sequence). The junction had 4 bases not matched to a gene; V was cut back by 3 bases and J by 4 bases. Worth noting for this clone: Its antigen is not known.

Regarding the study as a whole: Without pretreatment biopsies, baseline tumor clonotype presence was undetermined. In blood, top tumor clones expanded by 2 weeks, shrinking by 4.

The time point denotes: baseline pretreatment blood. Treatment reported: 15 Gy SBRT to primary tumor, nephrectomy 4 weeks later. Radiation-treated patients gave blood at baseline, week 2 and week 4. This specimen consisted of blood, obtained from a patient whose treatment included radiotherapy and nephrectomy. The genes are TRBV27 and TRBJ2-1, with 9 positions matching TRBD2. The receptor comes from a man aged 45-60 years with renal cell carcinoma. The chain's CDR3 is CASSFSRGGYNEQFF. Written as DNA, the CDR3 is TGTGCCAGCAGTTTTTCGCGGGGGGGATACAATGAGCAGTTCTTC.